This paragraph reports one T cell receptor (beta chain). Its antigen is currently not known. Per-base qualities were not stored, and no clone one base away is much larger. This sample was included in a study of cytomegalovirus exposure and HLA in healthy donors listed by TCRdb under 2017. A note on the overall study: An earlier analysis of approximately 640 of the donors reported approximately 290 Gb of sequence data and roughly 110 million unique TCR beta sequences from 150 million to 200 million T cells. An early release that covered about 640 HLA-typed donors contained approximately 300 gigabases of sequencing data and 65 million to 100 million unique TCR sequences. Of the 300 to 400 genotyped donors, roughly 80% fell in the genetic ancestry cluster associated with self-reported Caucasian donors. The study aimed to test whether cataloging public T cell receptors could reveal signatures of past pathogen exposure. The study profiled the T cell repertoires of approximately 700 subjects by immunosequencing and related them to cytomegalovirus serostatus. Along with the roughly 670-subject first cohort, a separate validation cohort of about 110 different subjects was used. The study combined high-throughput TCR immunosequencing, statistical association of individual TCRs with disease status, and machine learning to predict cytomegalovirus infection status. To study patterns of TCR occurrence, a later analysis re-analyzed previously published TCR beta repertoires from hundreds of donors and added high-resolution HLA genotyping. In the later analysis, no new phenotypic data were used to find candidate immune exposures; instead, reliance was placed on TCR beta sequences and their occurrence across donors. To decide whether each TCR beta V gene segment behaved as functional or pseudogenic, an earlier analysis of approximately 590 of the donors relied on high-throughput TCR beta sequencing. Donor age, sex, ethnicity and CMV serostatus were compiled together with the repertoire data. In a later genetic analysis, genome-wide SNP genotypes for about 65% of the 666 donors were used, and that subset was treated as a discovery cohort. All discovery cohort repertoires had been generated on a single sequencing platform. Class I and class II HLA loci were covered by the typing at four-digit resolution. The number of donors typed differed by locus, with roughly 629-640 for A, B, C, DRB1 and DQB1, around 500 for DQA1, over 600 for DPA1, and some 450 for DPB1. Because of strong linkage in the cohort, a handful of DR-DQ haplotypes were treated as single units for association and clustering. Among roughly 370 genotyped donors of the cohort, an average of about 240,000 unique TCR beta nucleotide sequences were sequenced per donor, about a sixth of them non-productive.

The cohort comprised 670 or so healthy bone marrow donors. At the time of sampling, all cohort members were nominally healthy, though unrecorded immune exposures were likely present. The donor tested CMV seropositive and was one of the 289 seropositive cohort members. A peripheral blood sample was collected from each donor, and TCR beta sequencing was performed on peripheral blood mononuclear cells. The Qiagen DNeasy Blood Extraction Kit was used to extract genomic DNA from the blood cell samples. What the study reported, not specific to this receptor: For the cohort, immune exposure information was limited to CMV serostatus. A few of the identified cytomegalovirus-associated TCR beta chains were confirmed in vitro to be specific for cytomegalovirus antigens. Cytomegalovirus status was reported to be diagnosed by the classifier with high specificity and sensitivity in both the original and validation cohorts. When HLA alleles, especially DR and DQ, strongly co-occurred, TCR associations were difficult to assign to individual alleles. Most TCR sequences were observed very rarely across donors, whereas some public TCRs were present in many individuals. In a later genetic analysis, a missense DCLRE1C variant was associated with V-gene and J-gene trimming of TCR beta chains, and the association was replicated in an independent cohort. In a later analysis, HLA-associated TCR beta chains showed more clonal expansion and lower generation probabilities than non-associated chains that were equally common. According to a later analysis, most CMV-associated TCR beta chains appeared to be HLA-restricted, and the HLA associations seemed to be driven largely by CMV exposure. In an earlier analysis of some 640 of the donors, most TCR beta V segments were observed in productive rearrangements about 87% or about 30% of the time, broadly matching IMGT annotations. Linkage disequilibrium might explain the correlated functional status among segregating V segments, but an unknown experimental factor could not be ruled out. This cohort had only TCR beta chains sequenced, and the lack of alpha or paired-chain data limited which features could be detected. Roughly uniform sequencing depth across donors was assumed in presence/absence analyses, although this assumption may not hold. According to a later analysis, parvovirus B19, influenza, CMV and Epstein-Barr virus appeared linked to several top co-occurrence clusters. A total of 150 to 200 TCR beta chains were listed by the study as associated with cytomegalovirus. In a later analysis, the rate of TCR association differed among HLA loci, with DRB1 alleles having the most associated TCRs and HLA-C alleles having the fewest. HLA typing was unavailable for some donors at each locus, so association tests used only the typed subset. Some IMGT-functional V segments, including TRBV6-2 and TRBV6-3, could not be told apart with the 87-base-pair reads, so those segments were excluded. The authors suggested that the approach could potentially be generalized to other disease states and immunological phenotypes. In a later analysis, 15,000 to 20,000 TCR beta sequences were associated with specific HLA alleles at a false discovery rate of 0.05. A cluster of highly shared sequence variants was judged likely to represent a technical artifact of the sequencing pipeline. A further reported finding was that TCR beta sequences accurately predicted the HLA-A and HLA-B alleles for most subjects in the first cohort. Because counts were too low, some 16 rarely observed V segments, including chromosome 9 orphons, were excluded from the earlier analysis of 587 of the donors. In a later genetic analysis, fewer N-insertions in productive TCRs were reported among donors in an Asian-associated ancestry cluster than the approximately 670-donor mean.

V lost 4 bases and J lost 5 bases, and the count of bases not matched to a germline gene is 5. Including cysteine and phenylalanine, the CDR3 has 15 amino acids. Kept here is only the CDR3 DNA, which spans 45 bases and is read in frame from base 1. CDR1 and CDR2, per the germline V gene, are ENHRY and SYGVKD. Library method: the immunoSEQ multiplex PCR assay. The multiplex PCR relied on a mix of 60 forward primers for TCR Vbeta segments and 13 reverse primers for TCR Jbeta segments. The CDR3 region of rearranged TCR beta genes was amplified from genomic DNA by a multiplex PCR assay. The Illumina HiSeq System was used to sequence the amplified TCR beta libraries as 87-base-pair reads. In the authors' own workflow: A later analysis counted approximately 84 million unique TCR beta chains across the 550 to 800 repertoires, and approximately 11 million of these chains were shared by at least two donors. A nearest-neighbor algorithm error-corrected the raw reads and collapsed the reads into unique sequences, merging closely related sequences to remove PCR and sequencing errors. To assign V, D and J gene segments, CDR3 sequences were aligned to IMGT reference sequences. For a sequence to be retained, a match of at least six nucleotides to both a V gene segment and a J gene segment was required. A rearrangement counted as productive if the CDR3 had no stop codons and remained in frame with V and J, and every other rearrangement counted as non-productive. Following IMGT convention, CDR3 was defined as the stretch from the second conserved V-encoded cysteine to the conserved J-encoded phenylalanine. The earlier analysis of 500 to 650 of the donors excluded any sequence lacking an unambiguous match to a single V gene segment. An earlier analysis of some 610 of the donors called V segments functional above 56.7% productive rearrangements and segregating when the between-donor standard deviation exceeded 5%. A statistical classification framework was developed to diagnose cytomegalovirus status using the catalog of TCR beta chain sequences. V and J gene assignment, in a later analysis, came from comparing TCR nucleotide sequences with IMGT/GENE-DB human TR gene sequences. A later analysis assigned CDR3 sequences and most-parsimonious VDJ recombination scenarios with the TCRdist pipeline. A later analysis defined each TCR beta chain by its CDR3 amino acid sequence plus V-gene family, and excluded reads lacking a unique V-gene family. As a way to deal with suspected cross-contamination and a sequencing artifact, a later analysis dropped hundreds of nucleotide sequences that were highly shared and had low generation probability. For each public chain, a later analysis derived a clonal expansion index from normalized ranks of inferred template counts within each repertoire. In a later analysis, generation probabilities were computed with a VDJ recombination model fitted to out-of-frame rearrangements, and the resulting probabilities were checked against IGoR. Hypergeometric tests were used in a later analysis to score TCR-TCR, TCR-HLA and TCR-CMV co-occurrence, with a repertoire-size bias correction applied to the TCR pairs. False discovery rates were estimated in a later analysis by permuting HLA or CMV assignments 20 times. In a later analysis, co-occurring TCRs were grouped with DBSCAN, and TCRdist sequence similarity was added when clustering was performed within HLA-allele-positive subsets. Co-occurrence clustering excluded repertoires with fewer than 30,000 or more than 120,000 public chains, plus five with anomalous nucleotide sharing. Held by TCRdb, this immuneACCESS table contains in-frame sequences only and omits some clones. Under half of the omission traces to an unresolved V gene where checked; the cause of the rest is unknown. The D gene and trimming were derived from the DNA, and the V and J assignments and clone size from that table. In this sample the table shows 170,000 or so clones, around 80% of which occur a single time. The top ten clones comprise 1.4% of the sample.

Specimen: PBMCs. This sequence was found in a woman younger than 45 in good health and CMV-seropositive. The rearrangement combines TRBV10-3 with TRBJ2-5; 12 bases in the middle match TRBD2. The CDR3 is CAISALAGGGETQYF. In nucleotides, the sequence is TGTGCCATCAGTGCACTAGCGGGAGGAGGGGAGACCCAGTACTTC.